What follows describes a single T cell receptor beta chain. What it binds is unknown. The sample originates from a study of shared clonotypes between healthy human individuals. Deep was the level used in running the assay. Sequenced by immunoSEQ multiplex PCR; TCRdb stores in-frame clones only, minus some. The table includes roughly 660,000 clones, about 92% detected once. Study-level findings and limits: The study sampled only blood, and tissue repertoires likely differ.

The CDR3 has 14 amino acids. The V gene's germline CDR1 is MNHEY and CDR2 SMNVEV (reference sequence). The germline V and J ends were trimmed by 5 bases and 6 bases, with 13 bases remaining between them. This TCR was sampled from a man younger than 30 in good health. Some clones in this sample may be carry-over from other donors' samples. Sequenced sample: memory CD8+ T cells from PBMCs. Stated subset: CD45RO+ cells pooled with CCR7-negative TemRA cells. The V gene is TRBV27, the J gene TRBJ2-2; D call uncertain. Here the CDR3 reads CASSPQTGPGELFF. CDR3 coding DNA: TGTGCCAGCAGTCCACAGACTGGGCCCGGGGAGCTGTTTTTT.